The subject of this entry is one TCR beta chain. CDR1 SGHTA and CDR2 FQGTGA come from the germline V gene. V shed 5 bases and J shed 6 bases, with 25 bases lying between them. This CDR3 contains 18 residues. This specimen belongs to a study of blood T cell repertoires in COVID-19. Overall study: Donors in the United States, Italy and Spain gave samples during acute or convalescent COVID-19. Sources were T cells, B-cell-depleted T cells, or PBMCs; the material itself was cDNA or gDNA.

Generated by immunoSEQ multiplex PCR, the TCRdb table keeps only in-frame clones and is missing some. The sample includes about 380,000 clones, more than 75% of them seen just once. Sequencing was carried out using PBMCs or T cells enriched from blood (not recorded which). The chain has TRBV7-3 and TRBJ2-2; D perhaps matches TRBD2 (6 bases). This TCR came from a woman under 30 who had recovered from COVID-19. The CDR3 bases are TGTGCCAGCAGCACCCAACCCGCCGGTTGGCGGGGATCCGGGGAGCTGTTTTTT. Translating it yields CASSTQPAGWRGSGELFF.